Here is one TCR beta chain with its context. The antigen remains undetermined. The data derive from a study of graft-versus-host responses after intestinal transplantation. Across the study: Recipients were all induced with anti-thymocyte globulin, then given tacrolimus and steroids for 2 to 3 years. Overall study findings and caveats: Analysis identified GvH clones in recipient marrow, with some appearing first in ileum or blood. Peak circulating GvH clone levels tracked with early post-transplant HvG declines. High graft-versus-host to host-versus-graft clonal ratios were found in allografts of patients who had graft-donor T cell macrochimerism.

TCRdb's table, derived via immunoSEQ multiplex PCR, lists solely in-frame clones and lacks some. The sample yields over 15,000 clones, about 93% seen once. Here the sequenced sample was PBMCs, taken less than 400 days after transplant. The receptor was isolated from a human patient who received an intestinal transplant, so some T cells may come from the graft donor.

The CDR3 reads CASSLGTGTHEQYF. Written as DNA, the CDR3 is TGTGCCAGCAGTTTGGGGACAGGGACCCACGAGCAGTACTTC. The rearrangement uses TRBV28 and TRBJ2-7; 9 positions match TRBD1. Germline V gene sequence: CDR1 MDHEN, CDR2 SYDVKM. CDR3 length: 14 residues. V shed 3 bases, J shed 5 bases, and the junction held 5 bases outside the gene matches.